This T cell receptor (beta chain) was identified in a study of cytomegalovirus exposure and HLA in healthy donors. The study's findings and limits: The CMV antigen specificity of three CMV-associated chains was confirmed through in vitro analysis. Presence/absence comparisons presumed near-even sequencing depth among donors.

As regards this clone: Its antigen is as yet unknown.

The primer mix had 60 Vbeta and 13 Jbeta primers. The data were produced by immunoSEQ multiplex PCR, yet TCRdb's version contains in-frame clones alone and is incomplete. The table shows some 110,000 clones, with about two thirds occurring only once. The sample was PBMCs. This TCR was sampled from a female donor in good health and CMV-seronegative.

The CDR3 DNA reads TGTGCCACCAGCAGAGATGTCAGACAGGGGCACCAGCCCCAGCATTTT. The encoded protein is CATSRDVRQGHQPQHF. V gene TRBV15 combines with J gene TRBJ1-5; TRBD1 matches 8 bases. Germline values: CDR1 LNHNV, CDR2 YYDKDF (reference sequence). Unmatched junction bases numbered 8, after V lost 0 bases and J lost 7 bases. The CDR3 is 16 residues long.